Shown below are 17 T cell receptor beta chains from a single sample sequenced in a study of blood T cell repertoires in COVID-19. Some clones are missing from TCRdb's copy, which holds only in-frame ones; the method was immunoSEQ multiplex PCR. The data show 120,000 to 150,000 clones, with approximately 84% seen just once and approximately 6.5% held by the top ten. Sample: peripheral blood. The origin of the receptors is a human donor in a cohort sampled during active COVID-19.

The chain joins TRBV6-5 to TRBJ1-2; 11 bases are shared with TRBD1. The V gene's germline CDR1 is MNHEY and CDR2 SVGAGI. CDR3 size: 15 residues. V was clipped by 5 bases and J by 4 bases; unmatched bases: 6. This chain's CDR3 is CASSHPGQGAYGYTF. The CDR3 nucleotides read TGTGCCAGCAGTCACCCCGGACAGGGGGCCTATGGCTACACCTTC.

The genes are TRBV7-2 and TRBJ1-5; 7 bases line up with TRBD1. Per germline, CDR1 SGHTA and CDR2 FQGNSA. There are 16 residues in the CDR3. The V gene end was trimmed by 5 bases and the J gene end by 5 bases; junction bases not matched to a gene: 12. The CDR3 protein is CASSANYGDRDQPQHF. CDR3 bases: TGTGCCAGCAGCGCTAATTATGGGGACAGAGATCAGCCCCAGCATTTT.

V usage is TRBV5-6 and J usage is TRBJ2-2; 8 nucleotides match TRBD1. The CDR3 is 15 amino acids. From germline, CDR1 is SGHDT and CDR2 YYEEEE. J was trimmed by 4 bases and V by 4 bases; bases with no gene match: 6. CDR3 region: CASSVDRGGTGELFF. Here the CDR3 DNA reads TGTGCCAGCAGCGTCGACAGGGGTGGCACCGGGGAGCTGTTTTTT.

V gene TRBV7-8 combines with J gene TRBJ2-7, with D unresolved. V gave up 2 bases and J gave up 9 bases, with 11 bases separating them. This CDR3 is built from 12 residues. Germline CDR1 reads SGHVS; CDR2 reads FQNEAQ. The CDR3 nucleotides read TGTGCCAGCAGCTTAACCCGTAGTTGGCAGTACTTC. It encodes CASSLTRSWQYF. The full variable domain, completed using reference TRBV7-8 and TRBJ2-7, is GAGVSQSPRYKVAKRGQDVALRCDPISGHVSLFWYQQALGQGPEFLTYFQNEAQLDKSGLPSDRFFAERPEGSVSTLKIQRTQQEDSAVYLCASSLTRSWQYFGPGTRLTVT.

The rearrangement links TRBV2 to TRBJ2-7; TRBD1 matches 9 bases. Germline loops: CDR1 SNHLY, CDR2 FYNNEI. The CDR3 is 14 amino acids. V shed 6 bases and J 6 bases; nucleotides not matched to a gene: 9. The CDR3 DNA sequence: TGTGCCAGCAGCGCCTGGGACAGGGCAGGCGAGCAGTACTTC. Protein: CASSAWDRAGEQYF.

V gene TRBV4-2 combines with J gene TRBJ2-7; perhaps TRBD2 as D (5 bases). V gave up 4 bases and J gave up 5 bases, with 12 bases separating them. Germline V gene lookup returns CDR1 LGHNA and CDR2 YNFKEQ. The CDR3 runs to 13 residues. This chain's CDR3 is CASSLGRENEQYF. CDR3 sequence (DNA): TGTGCCAGCAGCCTCGGAAGGGAGAACGAGCAGTACTTC.

This clone was picked up a small number of times. The chain joins TRBV19 to TRBJ2-3; 7 bases are shared with TRBD2. Trimming cost V 7 bases and J 3 bases; bases outside gene matches: 16. Germline V CDR1 and CDR2: LNHDA, SQIVND (reference sequence). The CDR3 consists of 17 residues. The CDR3 DNA follows: TGTGCCAGTACCCCTGGGGGGGTCCCTGCGGCGACAGATACGCAGTATTTT. Its protein product is CASTPGGVPAATDTQYF.

The genes are TRBV19 and TRBJ1-5, with D tentatively TRBD1 (5 bases). Per the germline V gene, CDR1 is LNHDA and CDR2 is SQIVND (reference sequence). This CDR3 has 16 amino acids. Trimming took off 5 bases at V and 3 bases at J, with 17 bases between the two ends. The CDR3 DNA is TGTGCCAGTAGTTTACTCACAAGGGGTAACAATCAGCCCCAGCATTTT. Its translation: CASSLLTRGNNQPQHF. Full variable domain (remainder filled in from reference TRBV19 and TRBJ1-5): DGGITQSPKYLFRKEGQNVTLSCEQNLNHDAMYWYRQDPGQGLRLIYYSQIVNDFQKGDIAEGYSVSREKKESFPLTVTSAQKNPTAFYLCASSLLTRGNNQPQHFGDGTRLSIL.

This rearrangement joins TRBV7-2 to TRBJ1-1; a possible D gene is TRBD1 (6 bases). The V end lost 1 base, the J end lost 1 base, and 13 bases lay between the germline ends. The CDR3 extends over 16 amino acids. CDR1 and CDR2 (germline): SGHTA, FQGNSA. CDR3 nucleotides: TGTGCCAGCAGCTTAGAGGGGGGGCGCGGGAACACTGAAGCTTTCTTT. It encodes CASSLEGGRGNTEAFF.

The genes are TRBV19 and TRBJ1-1; D perhaps matches TRBD1 (6 bases). Germline CDR1 LNHDA, CDR2 SQIVND (reference sequence). V was cut by 1 base and J by 7 bases, with 13 bases left in between. The CDR3 has 14 residues. The CDR3 coding sequence is TGTGCCAGTAGTATAGGCGCTAACAGGGATGAAGCTTTCTTT. Its translation is CASSIGANRDEAFF.

This rearrangement joins TRBV9 to TRBJ2-2; 7 bases align to TRBD1. V was clipped by 4 bases and J by 2 bases; unmatched bases: 8. The CDR3 length is 16 residues. The germline CDR1 and CDR2 sequences are SGDLS and YYNGEE. The CDR3 nucleotides are TGTGCCAGCAGCACCCCGAACAGGGGCAACACCGGGGAGCTGTTTTTT. Translation: CASSTPNRGNTGELFF. Full variable domain (remainder filled in from reference TRBV9 and TRBJ2-2): DSGVTQTPKHLITATGQRVTLRCSPRSGDLSVYWYQQSLDQGLQFLIQYYNGEERAKGNILERFSAQQFPDLHSELNLSSLELGDSALYFCASSTPNRGNTGELFFGEGSRLTVL.

The chain recombines TRBV12-3 or TRBV12-4 with TRBJ2-5; maybe TRBD1 (5 bases). The CDR3 contains 11 residues. V was cut by 8 bases and J by 2 bases, with 6 bases left in between. This CDR3 reads CASRQQETQYF. DNA for the CDR3: TGTGCCAGCCGACAGCAAGAGACCCAGTACTTC.

V gene TRBV6-2 or TRBV6-3 combines with J gene TRBJ1-3; 7 nucleotides align to TRBD1. Germline V gives CDR1 MNHEY, CDR2 SVGEGT. Trimming took 6 bases from V and 4 from J; bases not matched to a gene: 12. The CDR3 length is 16 residues. The CDR3 protein is CASSSPTGDRGNTIYF. In nucleotides, the CDR3 is TGTGCCAGCAGCTCACCAACAGGGGACCGGGGAAACACCATATATTTT.

The chain couples TRBV19 to TRBJ2-2; perhaps TRBD2 as D (5 bases). Deletions cut 5 bases from V and 3 bases from J, with 13 bases between. CDR1 is LNHDA and CDR2 is SQIVND in the germline V gene (reference sequence). CDR3 length: 15 amino acids. The CDR3 DNA sequence: TGTGCCAGTAGTTCTGGGCAGGACTACACCGGGGAGCTGTTTTTT. This encodes CASSSGQDYTGELFF.

The chain uses TRBV7-2 and TRBJ1-6; D may be TRBD1 (6 bases). Germline CDR1 is SGHTA and CDR2 is FQGNSA. CDR3 length equals 15 residues. Trimming stripped 5 bases from V and 9 bases from J, with 17 bases between. This CDR3 is CASSAGTPRGSPLHF. CDR3 bases: TGTGCCAGCAGCGCCGGGACACCCAGAGGTTCACCCCTCCACTTT. Filled out from reference TRBV7-2 and TRBJ1-6, the complete variable domain reads GAGVSQSPSNKVTEKGKDVELRCDPISGHTALYWYRQSLGQGLEFLIYFQGNSAPDKSGLPSDRFSAERTGGSVSTLTIQRTQQEDSAVYLCASSAGTPRGSPLHFGNGTRLTVT.

In its sample, this clone was seen once. J is TRBJ1-1 and V is TRBV5-1, with D maybe TRBD1 (5 bases). Germline CDR1 reads SGHRS; CDR2 reads YFSETQ. The CDR3 consists of 16 residues. Between the trimmed V and J ends, which lost 0 bases and 0 bases, there was a span of 12 bases. CDR3 bases: TGCGCCAGCAGCTTGGATGGGGGGAGGGTGAACACTGAAGCTTTCTTT. Translated: CASSLDGGRVNTEAFF.

This clone was counted a few times. V and J are TRBV4-1 and TRBJ1-2; D unclear. Germline V gene sequence: CDR1 MGHRA, CDR2 YSYEKL. CDR3 length: 16 amino acids. V lost 0 bases and J lost 4, with 15 bases in between. DNA of the CDR3: TGCGCCAGCAGCCAAGATCCGGGAGGGATAGGCTATGGCTACACCTTC. This encodes CASSQDPGGIGYGYTF.